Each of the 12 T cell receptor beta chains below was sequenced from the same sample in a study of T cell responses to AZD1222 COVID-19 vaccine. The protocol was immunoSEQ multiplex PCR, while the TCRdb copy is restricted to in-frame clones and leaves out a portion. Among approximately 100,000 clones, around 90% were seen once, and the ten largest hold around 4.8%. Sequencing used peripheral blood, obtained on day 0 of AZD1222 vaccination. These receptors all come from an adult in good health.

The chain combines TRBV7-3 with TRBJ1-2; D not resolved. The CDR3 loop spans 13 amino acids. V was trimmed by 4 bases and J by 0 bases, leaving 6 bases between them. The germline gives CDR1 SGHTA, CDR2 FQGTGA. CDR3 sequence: CASSSQANYGYTF. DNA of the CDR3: TGTGCCAGCAGCTCCCAAGCTAACTATGGCTACACCTTC.

The CDR3 here is CASSFLGQPQHF. CDR3 nucleotide sequence: TGTGCCAGCAGTTTTTTGGGTCAGCCCCAGCATTTT. The chain recombines TRBV28 with TRBJ1-5, with no clear D. The germline V gene encodes CDR1 MDHEN and CDR2 SYDVKM. This CDR3 comprises 12 residues. V dropped 3 bases and J dropped 6 bases, with 6 bases sitting between them.

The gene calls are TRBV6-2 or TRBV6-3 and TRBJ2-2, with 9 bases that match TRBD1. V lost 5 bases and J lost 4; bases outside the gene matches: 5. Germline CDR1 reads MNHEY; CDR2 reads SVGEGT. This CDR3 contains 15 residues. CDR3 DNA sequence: TGTGCCAGCAGTCTACAGGGGGCGGGCACCGGGGAGCTGTTTTTT. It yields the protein CASSLQGAGTGELFF.

As DNA, the CDR3 is TGTGCCAGCAGCGTATCTGGAACTAGCACAGATACGCAGTATTTT. Its protein is CASSVSGTSTDTQYF. The chain couples TRBV9 to TRBJ2-3; D gene ambiguous. V was shortened by 1 base and J by 0 bases, with 9 bases between the two germline ends. The CDR3 runs 15 residues. CDR1 and CDR2 (germline): SGDLS, YYNGEE.

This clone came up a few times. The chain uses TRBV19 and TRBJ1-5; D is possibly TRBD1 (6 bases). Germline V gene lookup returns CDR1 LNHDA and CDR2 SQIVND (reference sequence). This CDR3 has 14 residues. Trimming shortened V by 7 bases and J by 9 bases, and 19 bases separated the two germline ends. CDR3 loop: CASTRRGLLRPQHF. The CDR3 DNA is TGTGCCAGTACCCGCAGGGGCTTGTTGAGGCCCCAGCATTTT.

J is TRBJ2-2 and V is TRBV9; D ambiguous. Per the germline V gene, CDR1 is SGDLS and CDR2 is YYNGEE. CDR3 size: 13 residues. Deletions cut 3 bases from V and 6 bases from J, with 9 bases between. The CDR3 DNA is TGTGCCAGCAGCGCAGTTAAATCCGGGGAGCTGTTTTTT. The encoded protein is CASSAVKSGELFF.

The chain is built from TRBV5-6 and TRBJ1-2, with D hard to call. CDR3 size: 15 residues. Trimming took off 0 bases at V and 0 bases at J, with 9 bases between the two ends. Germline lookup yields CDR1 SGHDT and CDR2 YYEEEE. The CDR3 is CASSLVREPNYGYTF. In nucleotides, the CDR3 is TGTGCCAGCAGCTTGGTGCGGGAACCTAACTATGGCTACACCTTC.

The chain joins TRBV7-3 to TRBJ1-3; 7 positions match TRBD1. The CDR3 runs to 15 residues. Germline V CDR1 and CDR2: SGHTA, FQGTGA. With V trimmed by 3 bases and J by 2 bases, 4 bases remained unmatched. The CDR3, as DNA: TGTGCCAGCAGCTTGGGCGGGACAGCTGGAAACACCATATATTTT. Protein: CASSLGGTAGNTIYF.

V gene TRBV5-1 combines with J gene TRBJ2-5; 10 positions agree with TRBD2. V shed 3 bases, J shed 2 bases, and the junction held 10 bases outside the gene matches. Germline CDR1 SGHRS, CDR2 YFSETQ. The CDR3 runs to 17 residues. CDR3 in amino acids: CASSWTILAGPQETQYF. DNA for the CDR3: TGCGCCAGCAGCTGGACCATACTAGCGGGGCCGCAAGAGACCCAGTACTTC.

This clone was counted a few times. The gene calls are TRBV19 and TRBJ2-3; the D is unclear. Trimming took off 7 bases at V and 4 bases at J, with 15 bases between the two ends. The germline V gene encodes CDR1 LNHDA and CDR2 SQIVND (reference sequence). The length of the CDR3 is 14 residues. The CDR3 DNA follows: TGTGCCAGTACCCTCGGAGCAGCGCCAGATACGCAGTATTTT. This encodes CASTLGAAPDTQYF.

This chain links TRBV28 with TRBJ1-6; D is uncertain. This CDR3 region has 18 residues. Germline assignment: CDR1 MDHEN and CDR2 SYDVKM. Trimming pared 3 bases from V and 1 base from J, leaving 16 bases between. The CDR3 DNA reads TGTGCCAGCAGTTTGTCCCGGGCAAAATATTCCTATAATTCACCCCTCCACTTT. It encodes CASSLSRAKYSYNSPLHF.

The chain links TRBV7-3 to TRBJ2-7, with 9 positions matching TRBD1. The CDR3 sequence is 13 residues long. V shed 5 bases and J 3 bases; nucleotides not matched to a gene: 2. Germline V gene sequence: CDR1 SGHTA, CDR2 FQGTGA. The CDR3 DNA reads TGTGCCAGCAGCCCGGGACAGGGCTACGAGCAGTACTTC. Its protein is CASSPGQGYEQYF. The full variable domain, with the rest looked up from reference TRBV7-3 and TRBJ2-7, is GAGVSQTPSNKVTEKGKYVELRCDPISGHTALYWYRQSLGQGPEFLIYFQGTGAADDSGLPNDRFFAVRPEGSVSTLKIQRTERGDSAVYLCASSPGQGYEQYFGPGTRLTVT.